Below, one T cell receptor beta chain is given with its context. As yet, its antigen is unknown. V was clipped by 0 bases and J by 11 bases; unmatched bases: 20. Germline values: CDR1 SGHRS, CDR2 YFSETQ. The CDR3 consists of 18 residues. The sample originates from a study of post-analysis software for immune sequencing data. Whole-study context: Included among the disease courses, which were recorded for the cohort, were relapsing-remitting, secondary progressive and progressive-relapsing multiple sclerosis. Study results and limitations: There were roughly five TRBV segments more frequent in patients than controls, and TRBV5-6, TRBV5-1 and TRBV20-1 were among them. F measure showed strong co-clustering of same-batch samples. The normalized Chao1 diversity of multiple sclerosis patients was significantly lower than that of controls.

Unique molecular identifiers had been added to the TCR beta cDNA libraries. T cells numbering about 0.9 to 11 million yielded some 500,000 cDNA molecules. TCRdb ran MiXCR on the PCR reads and lists one entry per CDR3 protein. The sample records 750,000 to 950,000 distinct CDR3 sequences, 53% being singletons. This TCR derives from a girl under 18 with multiple sclerosis. Specimen: blood. The chain couples TRBV5-1 to TRBJ2-5, with TRBD2 matching 9 bases. The CDR3 loop reads CASSLVFGGGVFSNEQYF. In DNA form, the CDR3 reads TGCGCCAGCAGCTTGGTGTTTGGCGGGGGGGTCTTCTCAAATGAGCAGTACTTC.